This T cell receptor beta chain was sequenced for a study of cytomegalovirus exposure and HLA in healthy donors. The CDR3 loop spans 14 amino acids. Germline V gives CDR1 MNHNS, CDR2 SASEGT. V was clipped by 2 bases and J by 8 bases, with 13 bases between them. The PCR was carried out with 60 Vbeta primers and 13 Jbeta primers. Data came from immunoSEQ multiplex PCR; TCRdb stores just in-frame clones and leaves some out. Here the sample spans under 150,000 clones, roughly 63% being singletons. The source material was PBMCs. V usage is TRBV6-1 and J usage is TRBJ2-1; D is perhaps TRBD2 (5 bases). This receptor was identified in a man in his thirties or forties in good health and CMV-seropositive. Written as DNA, the CDR3 is TGTGCCAGCAGTGAACGCGAGGGTGGGTATGAGCAGTTCTTC. This sequence encodes CASSEREGGYEQFF.